The 4 T cell receptor beta chains listed next were all sequenced from one sample in a study of persistence of HIV-infected CD4 T cells. The immunoSEQ assay was version 4, run in survey mode. Clones were sequenced by immunoSEQ multiplex PCR, and TCRdb holds only the in-frame ones, with some missing. The data hold about 36,000 clones, with under 90% observed a single time. Overlapping HIV-1 Gag 15-mer peptides at 0.85 to 1 ug per peptide per mL were used. Memory cells lacking CD40L and CD69 with high CD45RO were sorted. Antigen specificity for these receptors is unknown. Here the sequenced sample was cultured CD4+ T cells from PBMCs, taken from a patient who received antiretroviral therapy. The receptors here all came from an adult with HIV. The donor label of this sample is uncertain.

This clone showed up just a few times. The rearrangement uses TRBV12-5 and TRBJ2-7, with D possibly being TRBD1 (6 bases). The CDR3 has 15 amino acids. Germline V gene sequence: CDR1 LGHNT, CDR2 FRNRAP. The germline V and J ends were trimmed by 2 bases and 4 bases, with 15 bases remaining between them. The DNA of the CDR3 is TGTGCTAGTGGTTTGCAAGAGTACGGACAGTACGAGCAGTACTTC. The encoded protein is CASGLQEYGQYEQYF.

This clone appeared once. The J gene is TRBJ1-2, the V gene TRBV9; 10 nucleotides match TRBD1. This CDR3 has 13 amino acids. J gave up 7 bases and V 3 bases, and 3 bases lay outside the gene matches. Germline V lookup: CDR1 SGDLS, CDR2 YYNGEE. CDR3 protein: CASSDGTGAGYTF. In nucleotides, the CDR3 is TGTGCCAGCAGCGATGGGACAGGGGCTGGCTACACCTTC.

The chain recombines TRBV18 with TRBJ1-5; D unresolved. The CDR3 extends over 15 amino acids. The V gene lost 2 bases and the J gene lost 1 base, with 9 bases spanning the gap. Germline CDR1 reads KGHSH; CDR2 reads LQKENI. CDR3 amino acids: CASSPAAASNQPQHF. As DNA, the CDR3 is TGTGCCAGCTCACCAGCGGCAGCCAGCAATCAGCCCCAGCATTTT.

The V and J genes are TRBV27 and TRBJ1-1; no clear D. Trimming cost V 7 bases and J 4 bases, with 10 bases left between them. Germline loops: CDR1 MNHEY, CDR2 SMNVEV (reference sequence). The CDR3 extends over 12 amino acids. The CDR3 DNA sequence: TGTGCCAGCAAAAGGTACGGCACTGAAGCTTTCTTT. Residues: CASKRYGTEAFF.